The present entry profiles one T cell receptor beta chain with its context. Its antigen remains unidentified. The entry originates in a study of cytomegalovirus exposure and HLA in healthy donors. Overall study results and limits: It was confirmed in vitro that a few of the CMV-associated chains were specific for CMV antigens. Later, an analysis found that TCR clusters from the first cohort tended to co-occur in the 120 validation repertoires.

Data came from immunoSEQ multiplex PCR; TCRdb stores just in-frame clones and leaves some out. Found here are some 60,000 clones, about 94% of them singletons; the top ten hold roughly 4.4%. The TCR comes from a man aged 18 to 35 in good health and CMV-seropositive. The sample consisted of PBMCs.

The CDR3 sequence is CASSLSRTGLPEAFF. In DNA, the CDR3 is TGTGCCAGCAGTTTAAGTCGGACAGGGCTGCCTGAAGCTTTCTTT. The chain couples TRBV28 to TRBJ1-1; TRBD1 aligns across 8 bases. J was trimmed by 6 bases and V by 2 bases; bases with no gene match: 8. Germline loops: CDR1 MDHEN, CDR2 SYDVKM. The length of the CDR3 is 15 residues.